This passage covers 13 T cell receptor beta chains from one sample sequenced in a study of shared clonotypes between healthy human individuals. Measured with immunoSEQ multiplex PCR; TCRdb has only the in-frame clones, and not every one. Among about 2.4 million clones listed, over 85% were seen once. Source material: naive CD4+ T cells from PBMCs. Subset denoted: CD45RA+ positively selected. These receptor sequences come from a man aged 18 to 29 in good health. Some clones in this sample may be carry-over from other donors' samples.

The chain is built from TRBV28 and TRBJ1-2, with D possibly TRBD1 on 5 matching bases. Trimming removed 6 bases at V and 8 bases at J, with 16 bases between. Germline CDR1 MDHEN, CDR2 SYDVKM. CDR3 length: 13 residues. CDR3 residues: CASRSQVPAGYTF. CDR3 bases: TGTGCCAGCAGATCACAGGTTCCGGCGGGCTACACCTTC.

The genes are TRBV7-6 and TRBJ2-3, with 16 bases identical to TRBD2. V trimming: 8 bases; J trimming: 3 bases; junction bases outside the gene matches: 8. Looked up from germline, CDR1 is SGHVS and CDR2 is FNYEAQ. This CDR3 comprises 17 residues. CDR3 region: CASGTSGRGGGTDTQYF. The CDR3, as DNA: TGTGCCAGCGGGACTAGCGGGAGGGGAGGGGGAACAGATACGCAGTATTTT.

Turning to this clone: Other DNA sequences within the sample encode an identical CDR3. The chain couples TRBV10-1 to TRBJ2-3, with TRBD1 as a possible D gene (5 bases). Germline loops: CDR1 WNHNN, CDR2 SYGVQD (reference sequence). Trimming took off 0 bases at V and 9 bases at J, with 7 bases between the two ends. The CDR3 is 12 amino acids. CDR3 DNA: TGCGCCAGCAGTGAGTCTACAGGCACGCAGTATTTT. Its translation: CASSESTGTQYF.

This chain connects TRBV5-1 to TRBJ2-5; tentative D call: TRBD1 (6 bases). Trimming cost V 4 bases and J 1 base, with 11 bases left between them. The CDR3 totals 14 residues. CDR1 SGHRS and CDR2 YFSETQ come from the germline V gene. The CDR3 DNA is TGCGCCAGCAGCCTGGGGGACACCCAAGAGACCCAGTACTTC. Its translation is CASSLGDTQETQYF.

A word on this clone: The sample has other DNA sequences that encode this CDR3 too. V usage is TRBV5-6 and J usage is TRBJ2-7; D is possibly TRBD1 (5 bases). This CDR3 region has 14 residues. The V and J ends lost 0 bases and 1 base respectively, with 8 bases between them. Germline V gene lookup returns CDR1 SGHDT and CDR2 YYEEEE. This chain's CDR3 is CASSLGAGSYEQYF. CDR3 DNA sequence: TGTGCCAGCAGCTTGGGAGCAGGGTCCTACGAGCAGTACTTC.

This chain connects TRBV30 to TRBJ1-2; D remains ambiguous. The CDR3 length is 11 residues. Germline V lookup: CDR1 GTSNPN, CDR2 SVGIG (reference sequence). Trimming took off 3 bases at V and 8 bases at J, with 10 bases between the two ends. CDR3 sequence reads: CAWSPRRGYTF. The CDR3 DNA sequence: TGTGCCTGGAGCCCGAGAAGGGGCTACACCTTC.

This chain links TRBV19 with TRBJ2-4; possibly TRBD1 for D (5 bases). The CDR3 is made up of 16 amino acids. Per the germline V gene, CDR1 is LNHDA and CDR2 is SQIVND (reference sequence). Trimming stripped 4 bases from V and 6 bases from J, with 19 bases between. CDR3 protein: CASSTIRGARGNIQYF. DNA of the CDR3: TGTGCCAGTAGTACGATTCGTGGGGCGAGAGGAAACATTCAGTACTTC.

The chain recombines TRBV4-3 with TRBJ2-7; either TRBD1 or TRBD2 may fit D (5 bases each). Trimming removed 0 bases at V and 5 bases at J, with 17 bases between. Germline loops: CDR1 LGHNA, CDR2 YSLEER. This CDR3 is 16 amino acids long. The DNA for the CDR3 is TGCGCCAGCAGCCAAGATGGGTGGGGGAAGGACGACGAGCAGTACTTC. Translation: CASSQDGWGKDDEQYF.

The chain uses TRBV19 and TRBJ2-1; D is uncertain. CDR1 and CDR2 (germline): LNHDA, SQIVND (reference sequence). V lost 1 base to trimming and J lost 8 bases, with 15 bases between them. The CDR3 spans 15 residues. This CDR3 is CASSIVEQKGYEQFF. As DNA, the CDR3 is TGTGCCAGTAGTATAGTGGAGCAGAAGGGCTATGAGCAGTTCTTC.

The genes are TRBV27 and TRBJ1-1, with D hard to call. The CDR3 consists of 13 residues. The germline V gene encodes CDR1 MNHEY and CDR2 SMNVEV (reference sequence). The germline V and J ends were trimmed by 6 bases and 5 bases, with 13 bases remaining between them. CDR3 loop: CASRMGPWTEAFF. CDR3 in DNA: TGTGCCAGCAGGATGGGCCCCTGGACTGAAGCTTTCTTT.

The genes are TRBV5-1 and TRBJ1-2, with D tentatively TRBD1 (6 bases). Germline-derived CDR1 and CDR2 are SGHRS and YFSETQ. Trimming removed 0 bases at V and 5 bases at J, with 11 bases between. This CDR3 is 14 amino acids long. The DNA of the CDR3 is TGCGCCAGCAGCTTGGGTGGGGACATATATGGCTACACCTTC. Translation gives CASSLGGDIYGYTF.

This chain connects TRBV30 to TRBJ1-5; 7 bases fit TRBD1. This CDR3 is built from 19 residues. CDR1 is GTSNPN and CDR2 is SVGIG in the germline V gene (reference sequence). V shed 0 bases, J shed 0 bases, and the junction held 14 bases outside the gene matches. Written as DNA, the CDR3 is TGTGCCTGGAGTGTCCTACGGACAGGCGGGACCTATAGCAATCAGCCCCAGCATTTT. Translating it yields CAWSVLRTGGTYSNQPQHF.

This chain uses TRBV6-6 with TRBJ2-2; D is possibly TRBD2 (6 bases). V dropped 7 bases and J dropped 4 bases, with 13 bases sitting between them. Germline V CDR1 and CDR2: MNHNY, SVGAGI (reference sequence). The CDR3 is made up of 14 amino acids. The CDR3 DNA reads as TGTGCCAGCACCCTACGACTAGTCACCGGGGAGCTGTTTTTT. Protein: CASTLRLVTGELFF.